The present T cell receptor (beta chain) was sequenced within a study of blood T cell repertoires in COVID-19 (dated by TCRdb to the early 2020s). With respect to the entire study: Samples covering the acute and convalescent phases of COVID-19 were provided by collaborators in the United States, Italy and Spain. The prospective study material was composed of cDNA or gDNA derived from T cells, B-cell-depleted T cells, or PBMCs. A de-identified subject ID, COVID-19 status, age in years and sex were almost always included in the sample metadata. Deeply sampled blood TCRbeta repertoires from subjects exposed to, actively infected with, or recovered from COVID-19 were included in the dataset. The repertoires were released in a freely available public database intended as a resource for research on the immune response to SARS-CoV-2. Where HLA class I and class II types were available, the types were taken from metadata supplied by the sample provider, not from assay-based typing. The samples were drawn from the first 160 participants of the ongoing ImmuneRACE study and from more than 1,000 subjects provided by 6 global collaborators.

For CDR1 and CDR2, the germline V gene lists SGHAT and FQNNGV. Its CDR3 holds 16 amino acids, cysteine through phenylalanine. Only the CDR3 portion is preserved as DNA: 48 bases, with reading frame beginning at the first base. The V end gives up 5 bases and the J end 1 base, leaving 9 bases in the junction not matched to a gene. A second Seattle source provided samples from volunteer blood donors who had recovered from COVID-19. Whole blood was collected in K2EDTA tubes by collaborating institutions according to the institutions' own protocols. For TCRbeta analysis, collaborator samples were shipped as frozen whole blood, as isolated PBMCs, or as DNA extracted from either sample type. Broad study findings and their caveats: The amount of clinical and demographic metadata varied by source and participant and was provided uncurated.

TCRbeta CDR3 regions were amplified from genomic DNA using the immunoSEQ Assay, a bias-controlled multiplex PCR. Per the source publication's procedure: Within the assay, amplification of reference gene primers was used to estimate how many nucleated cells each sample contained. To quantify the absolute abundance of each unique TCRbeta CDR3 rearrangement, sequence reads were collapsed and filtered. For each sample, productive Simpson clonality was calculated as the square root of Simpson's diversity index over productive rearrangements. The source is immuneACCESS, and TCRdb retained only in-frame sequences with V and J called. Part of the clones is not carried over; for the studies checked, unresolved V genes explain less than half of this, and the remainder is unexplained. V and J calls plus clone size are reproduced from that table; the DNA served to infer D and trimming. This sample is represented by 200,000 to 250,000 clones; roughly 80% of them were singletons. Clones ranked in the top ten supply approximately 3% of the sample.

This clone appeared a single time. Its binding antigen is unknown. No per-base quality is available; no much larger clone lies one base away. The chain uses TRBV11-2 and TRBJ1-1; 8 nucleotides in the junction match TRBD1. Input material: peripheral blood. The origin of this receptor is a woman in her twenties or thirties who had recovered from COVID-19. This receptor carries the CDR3 CASSPLPGQENTEAFF. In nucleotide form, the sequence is TGTGCCAGCAGCCCCCTGCCGGGACAGGAGAACACTGAAGCTTTCTTT.